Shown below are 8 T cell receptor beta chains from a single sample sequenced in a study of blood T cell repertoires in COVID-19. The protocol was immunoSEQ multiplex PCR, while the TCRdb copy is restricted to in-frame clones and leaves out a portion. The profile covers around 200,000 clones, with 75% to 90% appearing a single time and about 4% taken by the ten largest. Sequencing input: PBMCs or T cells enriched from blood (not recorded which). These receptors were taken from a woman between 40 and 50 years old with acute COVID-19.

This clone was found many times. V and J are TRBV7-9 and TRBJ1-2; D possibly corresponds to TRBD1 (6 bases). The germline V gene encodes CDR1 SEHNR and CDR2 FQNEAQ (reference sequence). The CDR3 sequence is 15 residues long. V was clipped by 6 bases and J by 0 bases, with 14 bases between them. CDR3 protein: CASSKAQGANYGYTF. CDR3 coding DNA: TGTGCCAGCAGTAAAGCACAGGGTGCTAACTATGGCTACACCTTC.

The CDR3 sequence: CASSIQAGGPGDTQYF. The CDR3 region has the DNA TGTGCCAGTAGTATACAAGCGGGGGGGCCCGGAGATACGCAGTATTTT. This sequence joins TRBV19 and TRBJ2-3; the match to TRBD2 covers 10 bases. Germline CDR1 is LNHDA and CDR2 is SQIVND (reference sequence). V was clipped by 2 bases and J by 5 bases; unmatched bases: 7. The CDR3 is made up of 16 amino acids.

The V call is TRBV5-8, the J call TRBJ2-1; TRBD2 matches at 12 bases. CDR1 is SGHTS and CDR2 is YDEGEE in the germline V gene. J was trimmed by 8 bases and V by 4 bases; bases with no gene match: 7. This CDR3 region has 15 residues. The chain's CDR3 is CASSRTSGVGHEQFF. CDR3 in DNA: TGTGCCAGCAGCCGGACTAGCGGGGTGGGCCATGAGCAGTTCTTC.

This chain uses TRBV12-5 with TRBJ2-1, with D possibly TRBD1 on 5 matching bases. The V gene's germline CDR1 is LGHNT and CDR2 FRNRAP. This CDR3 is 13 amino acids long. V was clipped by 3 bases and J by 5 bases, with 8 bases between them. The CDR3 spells CASGFKQDNEQFF. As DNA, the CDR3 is TGTGCTAGTGGTTTTAAACAGGACAATGAGCAGTTCTTC.

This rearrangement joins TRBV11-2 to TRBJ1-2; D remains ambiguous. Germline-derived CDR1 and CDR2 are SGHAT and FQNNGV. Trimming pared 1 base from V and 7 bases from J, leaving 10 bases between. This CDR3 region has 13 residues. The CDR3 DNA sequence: TGTGCCAGCAGCTTAGCGGGTCAGCGTGGCTACACCTTC. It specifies CASSLAGQRGYTF.

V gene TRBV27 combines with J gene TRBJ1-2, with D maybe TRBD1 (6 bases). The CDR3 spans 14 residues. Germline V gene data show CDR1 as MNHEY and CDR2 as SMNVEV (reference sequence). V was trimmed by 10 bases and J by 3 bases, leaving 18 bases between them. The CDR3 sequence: CATVGQGRDYGYTF. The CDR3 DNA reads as TGTGCCACCGTAGGCCAGGGGCGCGACTATGGCTACACCTTC.

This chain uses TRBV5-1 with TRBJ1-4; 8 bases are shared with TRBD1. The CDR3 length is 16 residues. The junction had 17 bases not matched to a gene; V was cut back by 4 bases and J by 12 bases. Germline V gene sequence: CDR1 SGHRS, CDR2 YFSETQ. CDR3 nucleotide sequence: TGCGCCAGCAGCGGAACATCTCAGGGGGCTCTTCTTGAACTGTTTTTT. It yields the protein CASSGTSQGALLELFF.

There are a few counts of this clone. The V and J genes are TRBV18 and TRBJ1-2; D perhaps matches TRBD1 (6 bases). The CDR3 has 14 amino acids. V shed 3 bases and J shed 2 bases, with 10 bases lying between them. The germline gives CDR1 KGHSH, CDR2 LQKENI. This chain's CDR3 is CASSPNQGNYGYTF. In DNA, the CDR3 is TGTGCCAGCTCACCCAATCAGGGGAACTATGGCTACACCTTC. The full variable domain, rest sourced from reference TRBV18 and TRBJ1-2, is NAGVMQNPRHLVRRRGQEARLRCSPMKGHSHVYWYRQLPEEGLKFMVYLQKENIIDESGMPKERFSAEFPKEGPSILRIQQVVRGDSAAYFCASSPNQGNYGYTFGSGTRLTVV.